This T cell receptor beta chain was recorded in a study of cytomegalovirus exposure and HLA in healthy donors. Primers included in the PCR were 60 Vbeta and 13 Jbeta primers. Using immunoSEQ multiplex PCR, the repertoire was profiled, and TCRdb retains in-frame clones only, with some absent. The repertoire holds roughly 180,000 clones, with about three quarters as singletons. This clone was counted between two and nine times. Its matching antigen is unknown. This CDR3 is also generated by other DNA sequences in the sample. Study conclusions and caveats: Most observed TCR sequences were rare, whereas some public TCRs were detected in many donors.

Germline lookup yields CDR1 SGHTA and CDR2 FQGNSA. The V end lost 1 base, the J end lost 2 bases, and 6 bases lay between the germline ends. The CDR3 contains 13 residues. The chain couples TRBV7-2 to TRBJ2-7; the D gene is possibly TRBD1 (5 bases). This clonotype originated in a female donor in good health and CMV-seronegative. The sample was PBMCs. This CDR3 reads CASSLGRAYEQYF. The CDR3 DNA sequence: TGTGCCAGCAGCTTAGGCAGGGCCTACGAGCAGTACTTC.